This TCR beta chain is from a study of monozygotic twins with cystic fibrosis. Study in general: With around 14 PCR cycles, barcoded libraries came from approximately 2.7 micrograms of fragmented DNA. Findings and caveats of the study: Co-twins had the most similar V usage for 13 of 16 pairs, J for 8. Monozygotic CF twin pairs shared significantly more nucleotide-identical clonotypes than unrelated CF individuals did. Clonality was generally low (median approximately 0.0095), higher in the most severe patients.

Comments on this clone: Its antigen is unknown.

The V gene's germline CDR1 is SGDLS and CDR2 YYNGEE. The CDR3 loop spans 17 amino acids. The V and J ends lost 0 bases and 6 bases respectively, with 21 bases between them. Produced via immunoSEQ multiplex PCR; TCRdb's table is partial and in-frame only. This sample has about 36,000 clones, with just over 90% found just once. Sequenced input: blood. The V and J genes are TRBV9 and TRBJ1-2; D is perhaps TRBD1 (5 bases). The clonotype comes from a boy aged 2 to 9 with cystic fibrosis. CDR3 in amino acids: CASSVAPLTDTPNGYTF. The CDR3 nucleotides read TGTGCCAGCAGCGTAGCCCCGTTGACAGACACTCCTAATGGCTACACCTTC. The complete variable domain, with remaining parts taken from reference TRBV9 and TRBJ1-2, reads DSGVTQTPKHLITATGQRVTLRCSPRSGDLSVYWYQQSLDQGLQFLIQYYNGEERAKGNILERFSAQQFPDLHSELNLSSLELGDSALYFCASSVAPLTDTPNGYTFGSGTRLTVV.